The 17 T cell receptor beta chains below come from one sample, sequenced in a study of blood T cell repertoires in COVID-19. The method was immunoSEQ multiplex PCR; TCRdb's version includes in-frame clones alone and lacks a portion of them. This table has 60,000 to 75,000 clones, 70% to 90% appearing once. Sample: peripheral blood. These receptors were collected from a human donor in a cohort sampled during active COVID-19.

A few counts support this clone. The genes are TRBV2 and TRBJ2-2; D possibly corresponds to TRBD1 (6 bases). V was cut by 2 bases and J by 1 base, with 14 bases left in between. Germline-derived CDR1 and CDR2 are SNHLY and FYNNEI. CDR3 length equals 17 residues. In DNA, the CDR3 is TGTGCCAGCAGTGAAATTCAGGGGACGGGGAACACCGGGGAGCTGTTTTTT. Translating it yields CASSEIQGTGNTGELFF.

V is TRBV19 and J is TRBJ1-5; 7 bases agree with TRBD1. Germline values: CDR1 LNHDA, CDR2 SQIVND (reference sequence). CDR3 length equals 15 residues. V dropped 1 base and J dropped 11; count of bases not matched to a gene: 11. Written as DNA, the CDR3 is TGTGCCAGTAGTATAGGCGGCAGGGGGATTTCGACCCAGCATTTT. Protein sequence: CASSIGGRGISTQHF. Complete variable domain (other parts from reference TRBV19 and TRBJ1-5): DGGITQSPKYLFRKEGQNVTLSCEQNLNHDAMYWYRQDPGQGLRLIYYSQIVNDFQKGDIAEGYSVSREKKESFPLTVTSAQKNPTAFYLCASSIGGRGISTQHFGDGTRLSIL.

V and J are TRBV5-8 and TRBJ2-1; 10 bases are a match to TRBD1. The trim removed 4 bases at V and 3 bases at J, leaving 13 bases unmatched. CDR3 length: 18 residues. Germline-derived CDR1 and CDR2 are SGHTS and YDEGEE. The CDR3 loop reads CASSPAPVGQGLYNEQFF. CDR3 nucleotide sequence: TGTGCCAGCAGCCCGGCCCCGGTGGGACAGGGGCTCTACAATGAGCAGTTCTTC.

In this sample, this clone turned up a few times. The V and J genes are TRBV11-2 and TRBJ1-2; 8 positions match TRBD1. Germline V gene data show CDR1 as SGHAT and CDR2 as FQNNGV. With V trimmed by 4 bases and J by 7 bases, 17 bases remained unmatched. The CDR3 sequence is 17 residues long. CDR3 amino acids: CASSSISGTGVRGGYTF. CDR3 in DNA: TGTGCCAGCAGCTCCATTTCCGGGACAGGCGTTCGGGGTGGCTACACCTTC.

As DNA, the CDR3 is TGTGCCAGCAGTTACTCACTAGCGGGGGCTCAAGAGACCCAGTACTTC. Translation gives CASSYSLAGAQETQYF. This chain links TRBV6-5 with TRBJ2-5; 11 bases match TRBD2. Germline V CDR1 and CDR2: MNHEY, SVGAGI. The V segment lost 0 bases and the J segment 2 bases; nucleotides outside the gene matches: 2. The CDR3 has 16 residues.

The J gene is TRBJ2-7, the V gene TRBV6-5; weak D call: TRBD2 (5 bases). The V end lost 5 bases, the J end lost 0 bases, and 14 bases lay between the germline ends. The CDR3 loop spans 15 amino acids. Germline V gives CDR1 MNHEY, CDR2 SVGAGI. CDR3 bases: TGTGCCAGCAGTCTCGAGACTGGGAGCTCCTACGAGCAGTACTTC. It codes for CASSLETGSSYEQYF.

This chain links TRBV29-1 with TRBJ2-7; 9 positions agree with TRBD1. Germline values: CDR1 SQVTM, CDR2 ANQGSEA. The CDR3 has 14 residues. V dropped 5 bases and J dropped 3; count of bases not matched to a gene: 8. The CDR3 region has the DNA TGCAGCGTTATACCGGGACAGGGAAACTACGAGCAGTACTTC. Translated: CSVIPGQGNYEQYF.

The chain couples TRBV7-8 to TRBJ2-7; 12 bases agree with TRBD2. The CDR3 runs to 16 residues. Germline CDR1 is SGHVS and CDR2 is FQNEAQ. V lost 6 bases to trimming and J lost 5 bases; unmatched junction nucleotides: 11. In nucleotides, the CDR3 is TGTGCCAGCAGTCATCCCCTGGGACTAGCGGGCAACGAGCAGTACTTC. The encoded protein is CASSHPLGLAGNEQYF. The full variable domain, in which reference TRBV7-8 and TRBJ2-7 provide the parts outside the CDR3, is GAGVSQSPRYKVAKRGQDVALRCDPISGHVSLFWYQQALGQGPEFLTYFQNEAQLDKSGLPSDRFFAERPEGSVSTLKIQRTQQEDSAVYLCASSHPLGLAGNEQYFGPGTRLTVT.

In this sample, this clone turned up a few times. CDR3 protein: CASSLPRDRGDYEQYF. The CDR3 nucleotides read TGTGCCAGCAGCTTACCCCGGGACAGGGGCGACTACGAGCAGTACTTC. The J gene is TRBJ2-7, the V gene TRBV7-9; TRBD1 matches 10 bases. The V gene's germline CDR1 is SEHNR and CDR2 FQNEAQ (reference sequence). The CDR3 is made up of 16 amino acids. Trimming at V came to 2 bases and at J to 3 bases, leaving 7 bases not matched to a gene.

The chain couples TRBV30 to TRBJ1-1, with D unresolved. Germline V lookup: CDR1 GTSNPN, CDR2 SVGIG (reference sequence). The CDR3 runs to 12 residues. V dropped 4 bases and J dropped 6 bases, with 12 bases sitting between them. The CDR3 nucleotides read TGTGCCTGGATGGAGCGTTTGGCTGAAGCTTTCTTT. It specifies CAWMERLAEAFF.

V usage is TRBV9 and J usage is TRBJ1-2; TRBD1 might be the D (5 bases). The CDR3 is 14 amino acids. Between the trimmed V and J ends, which lost 1 base and 8 bases, there was a span of 15 bases. Germline V gives CDR1 SGDLS, CDR2 YYNGEE. The CDR3 DNA reads as TGTGCCAGCAGCGTACGGGGGACTGCTGAGGGCTACACCTTC. Residues: CASSVRGTAEGYTF.

V and J are TRBV28 and TRBJ2-1; 11 bases are shared with TRBD2. Trimming cost V 3 bases and J 4 bases; bases outside gene matches: 5. The length of the CDR3 is 16 residues. CDR1 and CDR2 from the germline V gene are MDHEN and SYDVKM. CDR3 amino acids: CASSLGLAELYNEQFF. CDR3 DNA sequence: TGTGCCAGCAGTTTGGGACTAGCGGAACTTTACAATGAGCAGTTCTTC.

The gene calls are TRBV7-2 and TRBJ2-2; 7 nucleotides align to TRBD2. The ends lost 5 bases at V and 2 bases at J; junction bases unmatched: 8. The CDR3 has 16 residues. CDR1 is SGHTA, CDR2 FQGNSA, per germline. CDR3: CASSLGRAYNTGELFF. The CDR3 region has the DNA TGTGCCAGCAGCCTGGGGAGGGCTTATAACACCGGGGAGCTGTTTTTT.

CDR3 coding DNA: TGTGCCAGTAAGGAGCGGACCTACAATGAGCAGTTCTTC. Its translation is CASKERTYNEQFF. This chain links TRBV19 with TRBJ2-1; perhaps TRBD2 as D (5 bases). This CDR3 comprises 13 residues. The germline V gene has CDR1 LNHDA and CDR2 SQIVND (reference sequence). V was cut by 7 bases and J by 2 bases, with 9 bases left in between.

The J gene is TRBJ2-7, the V gene TRBV5-5; no reliable D call. Germline V CDR1 and CDR2: SGHKS, YYEKEE (reference sequence). The length of the CDR3 is 13 residues. Between the trimmed V and J ends, which lost 2 bases and 0 bases, there was a span of 6 bases. The chain's CDR3 is CASSFGSSYEQYF. The CDR3 DNA follows: TGTGCCAGCAGCTTTGGCAGCTCCTACGAGCAGTACTTC.

The CDR3: CASSFRVSGELFF. Written as DNA, the CDR3 is TGTGCCAGCAGTTTCCGAGTTTCCGGGGAGCTGTTTTTT. The J gene is TRBJ2-2, the V gene TRBV27; D gene unclear. CDR1 is MNHEY and CDR2 is SMNVEV in the germline V gene (reference sequence). CDR3 length equals 13 residues. The ends were cut back, 3 bases at V and 6 bases at J, with 8 bases in the middle.

The V call is TRBV28, the J call TRBJ1-2, with D unclear. V lost 6 bases and J lost 2, with 7 bases in between. From germline, CDR1 is MDHEN and CDR2 SYDVKM. This CDR3 region has 12 residues. The CDR3 is CASSPLNYGYTF. The CDR3 DNA reads as TGTGCCAGCAGCCCACTGAACTATGGCTACACCTTC.